Here is one TCR beta chain with its context. TCRdb re-analyzed the 5' RACE reads; it lists each CDR3 protein once, without DNA. This specimen shows a few hundred thousand distinct CDR3 sequences; the ten leading clones hold over 4%. The sample belongs to a study of T cells expressing NK-cell markers. The CDR3 covers 16 residues. From germline, CDR1 is MNHEY and CDR2 SVGAGI. This TCR was recovered from a man aged 18 to 69 in good health. The sample was blood T cells: a sorted CD56 or NKG2C T cell subset, CD4+ or CD8+ T cells, or bulk PBMC T cells (not recorded which). The genes are TRBV6-5 and TRBJ1-5. CDR3: CASSYSPQQGNQPQHF.